These 12 T cell receptor beta chains were all obtained from the same sample, sequenced in a study of shared clonotypes between healthy human individuals. Only CD45RO-negative cells positively selected for CCR7 counted as naive CD8 cells, so terminally differentiated effector memory CD45RA+ cells were excluded. Using immunoSEQ multiplex PCR, the repertoire was profiled, and TCRdb retains in-frame clones only, with some absent. In the table there are over 2 million clones, approximately 94% of which are singletons. The specimen was naive CD8+ T cells sorted from blood. The receptors come from a man in his late teens or twenties in good health.

J is TRBJ2-1 and V is TRBV7-9; D is undetermined. V lost 4 bases and J 9 bases, leaving 7 bases between the germline ends. CDR3 length: 11 residues. Germline assignment: CDR1 SEHNR and CDR2 FQNEAQ (reference sequence). The CDR3 nucleotides read TGTGCCAGCAGCTCCCGGCCTGAGCAGTTCTTC. Its translation: CASSSRPEQFF.

The genes are TRBV27 and TRBJ1-2; D is undetermined. The CDR3 covers 16 residues. Trimming pared 5 bases from V and 8 bases from J, leaving 24 bases between. The V gene's germline CDR1 is MNHEY and CDR2 SMNVEV (reference sequence). The DNA of the CDR3 is TGTGCCAGCAGTCCGGGTCGGGATCTAGAAGCTCGAGGCTACACCTTC. As protein: CASSPGRDLEARGYTF.

The rearrangement uses TRBV11-3 and TRBJ2-2; 8 bases map to TRBD1. Germline V gene lookup returns CDR1 SGHNT and CDR2 YENEEA. The V and J ends lost 5 bases and 3 bases, in that order; junction bases with no gene match: 8. This CDR3 is built from 16 residues. DNA of the CDR3: TGTGCCAGCAGCCTCCGGACAGGGAGGTACACCGGGGAGCTGTTTTTT. Residues: CASSLRTGRYTGELFF.

This clone is a singleton in its sample. V and J are TRBV5-1 and TRBJ2-5, with D unclear. Between the trimmed V and J ends, which lost 0 bases and 2 bases, there was a span of 8 bases. CDR1 and CDR2 from the germline V gene are SGHRS and YFSETQ. The CDR3 has 14 amino acids. CDR3 in DNA: TGCGCCAGCAGCTTGGGTGTGGATCAAGAGACCCAGTACTTC. This sequence encodes CASSLGVDQETQYF.

The chain employs TRBV4-1 and TRBJ2-7; the match to TRBD2 covers 9 bases. The CDR3 contains 16 residues. After removal of 1 base from V and 6 bases from J, the junction contained 10 bases not matched to a gene. Germline loops: CDR1 MGHRA, CDR2 YSYEKL. CDR3 loop: CASSQVPAGGLVEQYF. In nucleotides, the CDR3 is TGCGCCAGCAGCCAAGTCCCCGCGGGAGGGCTGGTCGAGCAGTACTTC.

Concerning this clone itself: Other nucleotide sequences from this sample produce the same CDR3. V usage is TRBV14 and J usage is TRBJ2-7; 9 bases match TRBD1. The CDR3 loop spans 14 amino acids. V shed 3 bases and J 2 bases; nucleotides not matched to a gene: 2. The germline gives CDR1 SGHDN, CDR2 FVKESK. DNA of the CDR3: TGTGCCAGCAGCCATGGGACAGGGCCCTACGAGCAGTACTTC. Translating gives CASSHGTGPYEQYF.

V and J are TRBV5-6 and TRBJ2-7; D uncertain. Germline V gives CDR1 SGHDT, CDR2 YYEEEE. The CDR3 has 14 residues. Trimming cost V 0 bases and J 3 bases, with 10 bases left between them. The CDR3 sequence: CASSLGPANYEQYF. Written as DNA, the CDR3 is TGTGCCAGCAGCTTGGGGCCAGCGAACTACGAGCAGTACTTC.

J is TRBJ2-5 and V is TRBV7-6; TRBD1 aligns across 7 bases. Germline trimming cut 0 bases from V and 4 bases from J; bases unmatched to any gene: 5. There are 15 residues in the CDR3. CDR1 and CDR2 from the germline V gene are SGHVS and FNYEAQ. The CDR3 DNA is TGTGCCAGCAGCTTAGCAGACAGGGCTTCAGAGACCCAGTACTTC. Its translation: CASSLADRASETQYF.

The rearrangement uses TRBV5-6 and TRBJ1-1; 9 nucleotides match TRBD1. Unmatched junction bases numbered 6, after V lost 5 bases and J lost 4 bases. The CDR3 is made up of 14 amino acids. Per germline, CDR1 SGHDT and CDR2 YYEEEE. The CDR3 sequence: CASRGQGLGTEAFF. CDR3 DNA: TGTGCCAGCAGAGGACAGGGGCTTGGCACTGAAGCTTTCTTT. Together with reference TRBV5-6 and TRBJ1-1, the CDR3 gives the full variable domain: DAGVTQSPTHLIKTRGQQVTLRCSPKSGHDTVSWYQQALGQGPQFIFQYYEEEERQRGNFPDRFSGHQFPNYSSELNVNALLLGDSALYLCASRGQGLGTEAFFGQGTRLTVV.

The chain has TRBV5-5 and TRBJ2-3, with 11 bases lining up with TRBD2. Germline V lookup: CDR1 SGHKS, CDR2 YYEKEE (reference sequence). V lost 1 base and J lost 2; bases outside the gene matches: 3. The CDR3 length is 16 residues. The CDR3 spells CASSLTSGGITDTQYF. DNA of the CDR3: TGTGCCAGCAGCTTGACTAGCGGGGGAATCACAGATACGCAGTATTTT. Based on the CDR3 plus reference TRBV5-5 and TRBJ2-3, the full variable domain is DAGVTQSPTHLIKTRGQQVTLRCSPISGHKSVSWYQQVLGQGPQFIFQYYEKEERGRGNFPDRFSARQFPNYSSELNVNALLLGDSALYLCASSLTSGGITDTQYFGPGTRLTVL.

The V and J genes are TRBV12-5 and TRBJ2-5; the match to TRBD2 covers 7 bases. Losses at the gene ends were 0 bases for V and 3 bases for J; bases not matched to a gene: 4. The CDR3 runs 15 residues. CDR1 is LGHNT and CDR2 is FRNRAP in the germline V gene. As DNA, the CDR3 is TGTGCTAGTGGTTTGGTATATCGGGGGGAAGAGACCCAGTACTTC. This sequence encodes CASGLVYRGEETQYF.

The CDR3 nucleotides are TGTGCCAGTAGTATGCCGGGACAGACAACTAATGAAAAACTGTTTTTT. This translates into CASSMPGQTTNEKLFF. This chain uses TRBV19 with TRBJ1-4, with 7 bases fitting TRBD1. J lost 0 bases, V lost 3 bases, and 4 bases had no gene match. This CDR3 region has 16 residues. Germline CDR1 and CDR2: LNHDA and SQIVND (reference sequence).